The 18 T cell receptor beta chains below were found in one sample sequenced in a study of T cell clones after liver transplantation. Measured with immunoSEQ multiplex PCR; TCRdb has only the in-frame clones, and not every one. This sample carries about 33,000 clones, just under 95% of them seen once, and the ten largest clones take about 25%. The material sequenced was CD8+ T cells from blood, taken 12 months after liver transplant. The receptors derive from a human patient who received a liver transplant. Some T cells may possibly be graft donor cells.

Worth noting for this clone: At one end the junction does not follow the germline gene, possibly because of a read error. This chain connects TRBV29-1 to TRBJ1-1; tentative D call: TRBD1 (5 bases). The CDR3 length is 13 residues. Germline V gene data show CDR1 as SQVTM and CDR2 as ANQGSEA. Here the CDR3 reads CSIETVLNTEAFF. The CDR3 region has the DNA TGCAGCATTGAGACAGTGCTGAACACTGAAGCTTTCTTT.

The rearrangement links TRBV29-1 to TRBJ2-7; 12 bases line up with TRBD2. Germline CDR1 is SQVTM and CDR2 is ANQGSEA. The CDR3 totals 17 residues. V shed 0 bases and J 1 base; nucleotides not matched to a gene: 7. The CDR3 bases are TGCAGCGTTGAAGATTGGGGACTAGCGGGTAGATCCTACGAGCAGTACTTC. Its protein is CSVEDWGLAGRSYEQYF.

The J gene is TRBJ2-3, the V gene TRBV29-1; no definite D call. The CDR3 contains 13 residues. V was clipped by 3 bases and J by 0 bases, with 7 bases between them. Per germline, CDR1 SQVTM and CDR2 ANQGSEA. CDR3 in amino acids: CSVDRTSTDTQYF. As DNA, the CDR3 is TGCAGCGTTGATAGGACGAGCACAGATACGCAGTATTTT.

CDR3 in DNA: TGTGCCAGCAGCCCAGGGGATGAGACCCAGTACTTC. Its translation: CASSPGDETQYF. This chain links TRBV7-6 with TRBJ2-5; the D gene is possibly TRBD1 (6 bases). The CDR3 length is 12 residues. V lost 5 bases to trimming and J lost 5 bases, with 9 bases between them. The V gene's germline CDR1 is SGHVS and CDR2 FNYEAQ.

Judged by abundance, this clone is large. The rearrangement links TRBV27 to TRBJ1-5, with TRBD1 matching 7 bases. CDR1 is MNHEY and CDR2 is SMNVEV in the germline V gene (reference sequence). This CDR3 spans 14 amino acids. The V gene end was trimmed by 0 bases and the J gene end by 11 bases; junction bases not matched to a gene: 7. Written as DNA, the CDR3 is TGTGCCAGCAGTTTATCACAGGGGTTGGGGGCCCAGCATTTT. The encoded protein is CASSLSQGLGAQHF.

CDR3 sequence reads: CASSPAEGFQETQYF. The CDR3 DNA reads TGTGCCAGCTCACCCGCAGAGGGCTTCCAAGAGACCCAGTACTTC. J is TRBJ2-5 and V is TRBV18; D possibly corresponds to TRBD2 (5 bases). The germline gives CDR1 KGHSH, CDR2 LQKENI. V lost 3 bases and J lost 1, with 12 bases in between. CDR3 size: 15 residues.

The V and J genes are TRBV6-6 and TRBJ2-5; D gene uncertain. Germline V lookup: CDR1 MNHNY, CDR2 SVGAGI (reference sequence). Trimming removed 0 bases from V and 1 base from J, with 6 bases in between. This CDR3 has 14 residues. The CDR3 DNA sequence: TGTGCCAGCAGTTACTCAGGATCCCAAGAGACCCAGTACTTC. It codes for CASSYSGSQETQYF.

CDR3 protein: CASSTAPVAKNIQYF. The CDR3 DNA is TGTGCCAGCAGCACCGCCCCGGTAGCCAAAAACATTCAGTACTTC. The chain employs TRBV7-9 and TRBJ2-4; the D is unclear. From germline, CDR1 is SEHNR and CDR2 FQNEAQ (reference sequence). The CDR3 has 15 amino acids. Trimming left V 5 bases short and J 0 bases short, with 11 bases between. The full variable domain, rest sourced from reference TRBV7-9 and TRBJ2-4, is DTGVSQNPRHKITKRGQNVTFRCDPISEHNRLYWYRQTLGQGPEFLTYFQNEAQLEKSRLLSDRFSAERPKGSFSTLEIQRTEQGDSAMYLCASSTAPVAKNIQYFGAGTRLSVL.

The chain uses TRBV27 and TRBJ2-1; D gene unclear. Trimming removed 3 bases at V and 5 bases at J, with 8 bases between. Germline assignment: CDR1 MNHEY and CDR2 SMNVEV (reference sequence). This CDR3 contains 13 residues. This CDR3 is CASSFSRNNEQFF. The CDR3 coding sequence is TGTGCCAGCAGTTTTAGCAGAAACAATGAGCAGTTCTTC.

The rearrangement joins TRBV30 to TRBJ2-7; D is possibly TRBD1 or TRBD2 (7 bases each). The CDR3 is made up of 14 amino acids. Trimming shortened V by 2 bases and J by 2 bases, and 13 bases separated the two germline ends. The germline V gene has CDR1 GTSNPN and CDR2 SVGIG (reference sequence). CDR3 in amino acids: CAWSSQGGPYEQYF. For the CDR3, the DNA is TGTGCCTGGAGTAGCCAGGGGGGGCCCTACGAGCAGTACTTC. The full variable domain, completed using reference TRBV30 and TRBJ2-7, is SQTIHQWPATLVQPVGSPLSLECTVEGTSNPNLYWYRQAAGRGLQLLFYSVGIGQISSEVPQNLSASRPQDRQFILSSKKLLLSDSGFYLCAWSSQGGPYEQYFGPGTRLTVT.

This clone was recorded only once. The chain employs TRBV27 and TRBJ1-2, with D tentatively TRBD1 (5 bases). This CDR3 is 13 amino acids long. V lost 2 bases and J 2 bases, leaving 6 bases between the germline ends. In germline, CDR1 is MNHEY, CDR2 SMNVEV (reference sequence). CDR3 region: CASSLGGNYGYTF. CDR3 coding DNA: TGTGCCAGCAGTTTAGGGGGAAACTATGGCTACACCTTC.

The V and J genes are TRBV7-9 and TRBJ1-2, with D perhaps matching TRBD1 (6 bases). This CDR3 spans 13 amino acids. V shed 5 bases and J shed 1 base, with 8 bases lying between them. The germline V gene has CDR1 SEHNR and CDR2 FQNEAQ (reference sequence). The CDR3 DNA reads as TGTGCCAGCAGCACACAGGGTAACTATGGCTACACCTTC. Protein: CASSTQGNYGYTF.

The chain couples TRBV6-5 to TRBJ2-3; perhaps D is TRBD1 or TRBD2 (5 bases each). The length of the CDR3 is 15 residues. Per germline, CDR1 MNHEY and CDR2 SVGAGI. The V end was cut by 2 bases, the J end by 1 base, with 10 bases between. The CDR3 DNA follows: TGTGCCAGCAGTTACACCCGAGGGGGCACAGATACGCAGTATTTT. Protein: CASSYTRGGTDTQYF.

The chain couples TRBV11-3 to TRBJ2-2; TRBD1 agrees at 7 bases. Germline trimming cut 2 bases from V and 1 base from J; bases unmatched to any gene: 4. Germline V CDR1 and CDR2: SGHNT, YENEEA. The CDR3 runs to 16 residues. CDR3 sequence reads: CASSLWGQRNTGELFF. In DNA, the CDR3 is TGTGCCAGCAGCTTATGGGGACAGCGGAACACCGGGGAGCTGTTTTTT.

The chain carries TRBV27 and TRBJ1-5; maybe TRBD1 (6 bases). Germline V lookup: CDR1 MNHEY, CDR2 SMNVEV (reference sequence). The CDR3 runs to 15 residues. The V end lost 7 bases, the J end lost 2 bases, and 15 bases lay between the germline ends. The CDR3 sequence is CASKLQGFGNQPQHF. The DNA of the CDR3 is TGTGCCAGCAAGCTACAGGGTTTCGGCAATCAGCCCCAGCATTTT.

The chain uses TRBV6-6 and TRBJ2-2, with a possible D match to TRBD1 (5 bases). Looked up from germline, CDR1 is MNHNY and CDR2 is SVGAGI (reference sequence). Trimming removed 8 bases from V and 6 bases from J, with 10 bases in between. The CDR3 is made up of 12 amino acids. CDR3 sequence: CASEKGSGELFF. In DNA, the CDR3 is TGTGCCAGCGAGAAGGGGTCCGGGGAGCTGTTTTTT.

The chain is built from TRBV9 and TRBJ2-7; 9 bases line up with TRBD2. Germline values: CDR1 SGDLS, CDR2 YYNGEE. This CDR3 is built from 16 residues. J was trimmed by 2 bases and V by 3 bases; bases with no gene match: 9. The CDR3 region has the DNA TGTGCCAGCAGCGATAGGAGGACTAGCGAAACCTACGAGCAGTACTTC. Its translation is CASSDRRTSETYEQYF.

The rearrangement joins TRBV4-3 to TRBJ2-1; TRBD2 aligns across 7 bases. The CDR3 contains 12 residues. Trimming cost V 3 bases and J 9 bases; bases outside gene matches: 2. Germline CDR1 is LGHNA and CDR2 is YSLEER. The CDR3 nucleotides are TGCGCCAGCAGCCAGGGGGGGGTTGAGCAGTTCTTC. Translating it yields CASSQGGVEQFF.